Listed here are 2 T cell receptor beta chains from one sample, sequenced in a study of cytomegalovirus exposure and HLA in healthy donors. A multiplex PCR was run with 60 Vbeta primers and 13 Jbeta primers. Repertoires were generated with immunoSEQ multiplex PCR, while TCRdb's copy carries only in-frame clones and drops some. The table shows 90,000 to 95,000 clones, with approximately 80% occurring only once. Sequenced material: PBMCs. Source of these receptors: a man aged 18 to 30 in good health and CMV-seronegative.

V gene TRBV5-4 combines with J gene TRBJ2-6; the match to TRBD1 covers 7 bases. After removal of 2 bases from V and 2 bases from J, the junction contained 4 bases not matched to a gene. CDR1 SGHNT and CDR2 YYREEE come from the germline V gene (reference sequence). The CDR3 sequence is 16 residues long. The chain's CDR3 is CASSLNRGTGANVLTF. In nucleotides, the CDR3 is TGTGCCAGCAGCTTAAACAGGGGAACTGGGGCCAACGTCCTGACTTTC.

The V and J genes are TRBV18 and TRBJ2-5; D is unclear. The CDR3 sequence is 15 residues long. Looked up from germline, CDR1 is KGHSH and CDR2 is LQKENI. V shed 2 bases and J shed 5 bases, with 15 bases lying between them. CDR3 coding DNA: TGTGCCAGCTCACCAGAGGCTTCGTCGGTGGAGACCCAGTACTTC. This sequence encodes CASSPEASSVETQYF.